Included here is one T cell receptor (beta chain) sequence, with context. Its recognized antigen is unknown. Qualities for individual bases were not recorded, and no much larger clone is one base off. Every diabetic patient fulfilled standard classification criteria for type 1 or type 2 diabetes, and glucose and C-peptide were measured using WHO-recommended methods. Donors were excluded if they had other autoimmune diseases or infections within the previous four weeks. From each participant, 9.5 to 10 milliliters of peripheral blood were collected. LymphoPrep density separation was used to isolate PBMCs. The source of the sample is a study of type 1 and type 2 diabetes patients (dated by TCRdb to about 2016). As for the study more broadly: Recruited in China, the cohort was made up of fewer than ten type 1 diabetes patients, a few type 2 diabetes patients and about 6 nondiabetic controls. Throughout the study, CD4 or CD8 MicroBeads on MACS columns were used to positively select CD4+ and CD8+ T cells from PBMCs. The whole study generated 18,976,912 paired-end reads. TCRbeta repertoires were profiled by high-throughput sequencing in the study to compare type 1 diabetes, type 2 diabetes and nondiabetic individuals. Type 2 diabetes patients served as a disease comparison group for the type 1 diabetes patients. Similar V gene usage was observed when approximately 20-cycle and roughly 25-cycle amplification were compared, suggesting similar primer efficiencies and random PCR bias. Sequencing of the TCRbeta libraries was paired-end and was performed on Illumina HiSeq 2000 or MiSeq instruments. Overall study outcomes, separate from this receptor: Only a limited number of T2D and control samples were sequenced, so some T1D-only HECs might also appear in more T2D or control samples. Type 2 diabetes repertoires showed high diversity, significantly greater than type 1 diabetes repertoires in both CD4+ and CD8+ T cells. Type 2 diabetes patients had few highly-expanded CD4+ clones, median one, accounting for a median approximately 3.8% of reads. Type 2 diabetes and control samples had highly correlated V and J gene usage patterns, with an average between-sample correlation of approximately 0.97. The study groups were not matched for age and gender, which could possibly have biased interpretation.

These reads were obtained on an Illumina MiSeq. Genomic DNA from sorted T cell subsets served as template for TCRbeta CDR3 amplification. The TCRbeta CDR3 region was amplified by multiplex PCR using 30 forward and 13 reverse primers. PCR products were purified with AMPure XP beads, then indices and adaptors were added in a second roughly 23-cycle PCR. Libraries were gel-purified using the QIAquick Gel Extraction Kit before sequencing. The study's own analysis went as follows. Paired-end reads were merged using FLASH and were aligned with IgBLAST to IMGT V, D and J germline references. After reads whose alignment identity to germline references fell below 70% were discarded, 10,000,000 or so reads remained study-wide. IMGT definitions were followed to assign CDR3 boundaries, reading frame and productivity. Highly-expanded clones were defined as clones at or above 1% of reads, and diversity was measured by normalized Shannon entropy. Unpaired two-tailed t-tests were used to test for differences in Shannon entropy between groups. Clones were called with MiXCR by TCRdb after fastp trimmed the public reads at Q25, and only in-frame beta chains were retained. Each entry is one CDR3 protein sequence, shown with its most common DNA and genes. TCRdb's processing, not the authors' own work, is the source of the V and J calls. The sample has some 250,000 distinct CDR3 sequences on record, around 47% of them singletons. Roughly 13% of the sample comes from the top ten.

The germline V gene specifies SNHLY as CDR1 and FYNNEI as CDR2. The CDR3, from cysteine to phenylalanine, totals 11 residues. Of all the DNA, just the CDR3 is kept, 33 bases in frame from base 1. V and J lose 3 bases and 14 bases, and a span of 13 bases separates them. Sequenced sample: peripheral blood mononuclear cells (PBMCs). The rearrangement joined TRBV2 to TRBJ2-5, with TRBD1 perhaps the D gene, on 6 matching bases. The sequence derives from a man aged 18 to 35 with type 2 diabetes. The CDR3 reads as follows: CASSDVGAGYF. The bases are TGTGCCAGCAGTGATGTGGGGGCCGGATACTTC.